This TCR beta chain was captured in a study of beta chain features in type 1 diabetes. Looking at the study overall: Patients and healthy donors were similar in age, gender and cell yields. General observations from the study: Shorter TCRB CDR3s, moderately but significantly so, marked every one of the four CD4+ subsets in Type 1 diabetes patients. A pattern of fewer insertions and more deletions at VDJ junctions was seen in type 1 diabetes patients.

As concerns this clone: No antigen is known for it.

Cell sorting via CD45RO/CCR7/CD25/CD127/CD95/CD27 was performed to obtain CD4+ naive, central memory, regulatory and stem cell-like memory cells. TCRB transcripts that were expressed got sequenced, as all of the isolated RNA had been reverse transcribed. An average of about 3.5 million reads was obtained for naive, central memory and regulatory T cell samples. Sequencing used immunoSEQ multiplex PCR; TCRdb keeps in-frame clones, though not all of them. The sample has a few hundred thousand clones, about 15% seen once; the top ten hold around 0.019%. Germline V gives CDR1 SGHRS, CDR2 YFSETQ. The CDR3 has 14 amino acids. Trimming removed 3 bases from V and 3 bases from J; junction bases left unmatched: 4.

Sequences were obtained from naive CD4+ T cells from blood. The chain employs TRBV5-1 and TRBJ2-3, with 7 nucleotides matching TRBD1. This clonotype was sampled from a man younger than 40 with type 1 diabetes. This chain's CDR3 is CASSSRQGTDTQYF. The DNA for the CDR3 is TGCGCCAGCAGCTCTCGACAGGGTACAGATACGCAGTATTTT. Full variable domain (remainder filled in from reference TRBV5-1 and TRBJ2-3): KAGVTQTPRYLIKTRGQQVTLSCSPISGHRSVSWYQQTPGQGLQFLFEYFSETQRNKGNFPGRFSGRQFSNSRSEMNVSTLELGDSALYLCASSSRQGTDTQYFGPGTRLTVL.